These 31 T cell receptor beta chains were sequenced from one sample in a study of T cell responses to AZD1222 COVID-19 vaccine. Some clones are missing from TCRdb's copy, which holds only in-frame ones; the method was immunoSEQ multiplex PCR. The sample yields roughly 190,000 clones, roughly nine tenths seen once. The source material was peripheral blood, sampled 28 days after the second AZD1222 dose. These receptors came from an adult who received the AZD1222 COVID-19 vaccine.

This chain uses TRBV4-2 with TRBJ1-1; unclear D gene. The length of the CDR3 is 13 residues. The V gene lost 1 base and the J gene lost 3 bases, with 6 bases spanning the gap. Germline CDR1 LGHNA, CDR2 YNFKEQ. The CDR3 sequence: CASSQGLDTEAFF. In DNA form, the CDR3 reads TGTGCCAGCAGCCAAGGACTCGACACTGAAGCTTTCTTT.

This rearrangement joins TRBV19 to TRBJ1-5; weak D call: TRBD1 (5 bases). This CDR3 is built from 15 residues. The germline V and J ends were trimmed by 5 bases and 5 bases, with 16 bases remaining between them. CDR1 is LNHDA, CDR2 SQIVND, per germline (reference sequence). In DNA, the CDR3 is TGTGCCAGTAGTGCCCTAGGGGTTAGGTATCAGCCCCAGCATTTT. Translated: CASSALGVRYQPQHF. The full variable domain, its missing parts supplied by reference TRBV19 and TRBJ1-5, is DGGITQSPKYLFRKEGQNVTLSCEQNLNHDAMYWYRQDPGQGLRLIYYSQIVNDFQKGDIAEGYSVSREKKESFPLTVTSAQKNPTAFYLCASSALGVRYQPQHFGDGTRLSIL.

This clone was counted between two and nine times. One junction end does not reproduce the germline sequence, and a read error may be involved. V usage is TRBV2 and J usage is TRBJ1-1, with 7 bases identical to TRBD1. The germline CDR1 and CDR2 sequences are SNHLY and FYNNEI. This CDR3 has 12 residues. The CDR3 reads CASSVTGTSEDF. CDR3 DNA: TGTGCCAGCAGTGTGACAGGGACGTCTGAAGACTTT.

The V gene is TRBV2, the J gene TRBJ2-7, with a weak D call TRBD2 (5 bases). This CDR3 comprises 15 residues. Germline V gene lookup returns CDR1 SNHLY and CDR2 FYNNEI. V was shortened by 4 bases and J by 2 bases, with 15 bases between the two germline ends. CDR3 in amino acids: CASSAGIPGPYEQYF. The CDR3 coding sequence is TGTGCCAGCAGTGCCGGGATCCCCGGCCCCTACGAGCAGTACTTC. Complete variable domain (other parts from reference TRBV2 and TRBJ2-7): EPEVTQTPSHQVTQMGQEVILRCVPISNHLYFYWYRQILGQKVEFLVSFYNNEISEKSEIFDDQFSVERPDGSNFTLKIRSTKLEDSAMYFCASSAGIPGPYEQYFGPGTRLTVT.

This chain uses TRBV9 with TRBJ2-7; 8 bases fit TRBD1. Germline-derived CDR1 and CDR2 are SGDLS and YYNGEE. The V gene end was trimmed by 7 bases and the J gene end by 1 base; junction bases not matched to a gene: 13. The CDR3 loop spans 16 amino acids. The CDR3 here is CASPVRPQGGSYEQYF. Written as DNA, the CDR3 is TGTGCCAGCCCGGTACGACCACAGGGGGGATCCTACGAGCAGTACTTC.

V and J are TRBV3-1 (or the pseudogene TRBV3-2) and TRBJ2-7; D not resolved. The ends were cut back, 3 bases at V and 7 bases at J, with 10 bases in the middle. The germline V gene has CDR1 LGHDT and CDR2 YNNKEL (reference sequence). The CDR3 is made up of 12 amino acids. DNA for the CDR3: TGTGCCAGCAGCCAGACGGGCCCAGAGCAGTACTTC. It specifies CASSQTGPEQYF.

This rearrangement joins TRBV27 to TRBJ1-6; the D is unclear. Germline V gene data show CDR1 as MNHEY and CDR2 as SMNVEV (reference sequence). CDR3 size: 15 residues. With 6 bases removed from V and 0 bases from J, the gap between germline ends came to 9 bases. CDR3 sequence (DNA): TGTGCCAGCAGAGGGTTGAGCTCCTATAATTCACCCCTCCACTTT. This codes for CASRGLSSYNSPLHF.

In DNA, the CDR3 is TGTGCCAGCAGGGGGGGAGTGTTCACCGGGGAGCTGTTTTTT. Residues: CASRGGVFTGELFF. The V and J genes are TRBV27 and TRBJ2-2; D may be TRBD2 (6 bases). Trimming took off 6 bases at V and 4 bases at J, with 12 bases between the two ends. CDR1 and CDR2 (germline): MNHEY, SMNVEV (reference sequence). The CDR3 covers 14 residues.

This clone is a singleton in its sample. The rearrangement uses TRBV4-1 and TRBJ1-2; D not resolved. V shed 3 bases and J shed 8 bases, with 13 bases lying between them. Germline V gives CDR1 MGHRA, CDR2 YSYEKL. The CDR3 covers 13 residues. The CDR3, as DNA: TGCGCCAGCAGCCATCCTCCCTTTATCGGCTACACCTTC. Translated, it gives CASSHPPFIGYTF.

This chain uses TRBV20-1 with TRBJ1-1; D is undetermined. Trimming removed 3 bases at V and 1 base at J, with 9 bases between. The CDR3 is 13 amino acids. From germline, CDR1 is DFQATT and CDR2 SNEGSKA (reference sequence). The chain's CDR3 is CSASAGWNTEAFF. The CDR3 DNA sequence: TGCAGTGCTAGTGCGGGATGGAACACTGAAGCTTTCTTT.

The J gene is TRBJ2-1, the V gene TRBV3-1 (or the pseudogene TRBV3-2), with 8 bases lining up with TRBD2. Per germline, CDR1 LGHDT and CDR2 YNNKEL (reference sequence). V shed 5 bases and J 9 bases; nucleotides not matched to a gene: 6. The length of the CDR3 is 13 residues. The CDR3 DNA reads TGTGCCAGCAGCTATAGCGGGAATAGTGAGCAGTTCTTC. This gives the protein CASSYSGNSEQFF.

Notes on this clone: The same CDR3 also results from other DNA sequences found in this sample. Written as DNA, the CDR3 is TGCGCCAGCAGCTTGGAAGAGACCCAGTACTTC. Protein sequence: CASSLEETQYF. The chain carries TRBV5-1 and TRBJ2-5, with D unresolved. Germline CDR1 reads SGHRS; CDR2 reads YFSETQ. CDR3 size: 11 residues. V dropped 0 bases and J dropped 3 bases, with 0 bases sitting between them.

The chain recombines TRBV5-1 with TRBJ1-1; TRBD1 matches 7 bases. Trimming took 4 bases from V and 5 from J; bases not matched to a gene: 8. CDR3 length: 14 residues. Germline CDR1 reads SGHRS; CDR2 reads YFSETQ. CDR3 region: CASSSGGTVTEAFF. The CDR3 region has the DNA TGCGCCAGCAGCAGTGGGGGGACAGTGACTGAAGCTTTCTTT. Full variable domain (missing parts from reference TRBV5-1 and TRBJ1-1): KAGVTQTPRYLIKTRGQQVTLSCSPISGHRSVSWYQQTPGQGLQFLFEYFSETQRNKGNFPGRFSGRQFSNSRSEMNVSTLELGDSALYLCASSSGGTVTEAFFGQGTRLTVV.

The V call is TRBV28, the J call TRBJ1-2, with 9 bases matching TRBD1. Germline-derived CDR1 and CDR2 are MDHEN and SYDVKM. V was clipped by 8 bases and J by 2 bases; unmatched bases: 6. This CDR3 spans 14 amino acids. CDR3 protein: CASLGQGTNYGYTF. In nucleotides, the CDR3 is TGTGCCAGCCTCGGACAGGGGACCAACTATGGCTACACCTTC.

The genes are TRBV6-5 and TRBJ2-7; 7 bases agree with TRBD2. Germline assignment: CDR1 MNHEY and CDR2 SVGAGI. Trimming cost V 8 bases and J 6 bases; bases outside gene matches: 13. This CDR3 is 14 amino acids long. CDR3 bases: TGTGCCAGCGGTAGAGGACTAGGGATACGCGAGCAGTACTTC. This encodes CASGRGLGIREQYF.

Comment on this clone: This sample also contains other DNA sequences that code for the same CDR3. This chain uses TRBV28 with TRBJ1-2; weak D call: TRBD1 (6 bases). Germline loops: CDR1 MDHEN, CDR2 SYDVKM. The CDR3 extends over 13 amino acids. Deletions cut 2 bases from V and 4 bases from J, with 8 bases between. The CDR3 DNA sequence: TGTGCCAGCAGTTTAGGGACACTCTATGGCTACACCTTC. This sequence encodes CASSLGTLYGYTF.

The chain uses TRBV10-3 and TRBJ2-1, with TRBD2 matching 10 bases. V lost 11 bases and J lost 8; bases outside the gene matches: 12. Germline CDR1 and CDR2: ENHRY and SYGVKD. The CDR3 contains 14 residues. CDR3 in DNA: TGTGCCGTCCGAGCTAGCGGGAGTGCCCATGAGCAGTTCTTC. The encoded protein is CAVRASGSAHEQFF.

The V gene is TRBV3-1 (or the pseudogene TRBV3-2), the J gene TRBJ2-3, with TRBD2 matching over 15 bases. Per the germline V gene, CDR1 is LGHDT and CDR2 is YNNKEL (reference sequence). CDR3 length equals 19 residues. With V trimmed by 5 bases and J by 1 base, 10 bases remained unmatched. Written as DNA, the CDR3 is TGTGCCAGCAGCTTCATCGGGACTAGCGGGAGGAAGGGCACAGATACGCAGTATTTT. Encoded protein: CASSFIGTSGRKGTDTQYF.

The V call is TRBV7-3, the J call TRBJ1-3; 11 bases agree with TRBD1. With 5 bases clipped from V and 4 bases from J, the junction kept 7 bases outside the gene matches. CDR3 size: 16 residues. The germline CDR1 and CDR2 sequences are SGHTA and FQGTGA. This chain's CDR3 is CASSQTGTGGGNTIYF. The DNA of the CDR3 is TGTGCCAGCAGCCAAACAGGGACAGGGGGAGGAAACACCATATATTTT.

The rearrangement links TRBV27 to TRBJ2-7, with D perhaps TRBD2 (5 bases). The CDR3 has 12 amino acids. V was trimmed by 11 bases and J by 3 bases, leaving 14 bases between them. CDR1 and CDR2 (germline): MNHEY, SMNVEV (reference sequence). The CDR3 loop reads CAERKYVYEQYF. As DNA, the CDR3 is TGTGCCGAGCGGAAGTACGTCTACGAGCAGTACTTC.

The CDR3 reads CASSTRTSGDNEQFF. The CDR3 DNA follows: TGTGCCAGCAGCACCCGGACTAGCGGGGACAATGAGCAGTTCTTC. V gene TRBV9 combines with J gene TRBJ2-1; 12 nucleotides match TRBD2. This CDR3 contains 15 residues. Germline V gene sequence: CDR1 SGDLS, CDR2 YYNGEE. V lost 4 bases and J lost 5; bases outside the gene matches: 4.

The chain uses TRBV5-4 and TRBJ2-7; D not certain. This CDR3 comprises 14 residues. Germline lookup yields CDR1 SGHNT and CDR2 YYREEE (reference sequence). V was clipped by 4 bases and J by 1 base, with 12 bases between them. DNA of the CDR3: TGTGCCAGCAGCCTTATTGCAGGTTCCTACGAGCAGTACTTC. It translates to CASSLIAGSYEQYF.

This clone was counted a single time. This chain connects TRBV7-9 to TRBJ2-7; D is perhaps TRBD1 (6 bases). V lost 5 bases and J lost 1, with 12 bases in between. The germline V gene encodes CDR1 SEHNR and CDR2 FQNEAQ (reference sequence). This CDR3 has 14 amino acids. CDR3 loop: CASSPGQKSYEQYF. CDR3 in DNA: TGTGCCAGCAGCCCCGGACAGAAATCCTACGAGCAGTACTTC.

The chain recombines TRBV7-9 with TRBJ1-2, with 7 nucleotides matching TRBD1. V lost 4 bases, J lost 4 bases, and 15 bases stayed unmatched. Germline loops: CDR1 SEHNR, CDR2 FQNEAQ (reference sequence). The CDR3 has 17 residues. The CDR3 bases are TGTGCCAGCAGCTACTCGATCCGGGACAGCTACTTCTATGGCTACACCTTC. It translates to CASSYSIRDSYFYGYTF. The full variable domain, rest sourced from reference TRBV7-9 and TRBJ1-2, is DTGVSQNPRHKITKRGQNVTFRCDPISEHNRLYWYRQTLGQGPEFLTYFQNEAQLEKSRLLSDRFSAERPKGSFSTLEIQRTEQGDSAMYLCASSYSIRDSYFYGYTFGSGTRLTVV.

This chain uses TRBV6-5 with TRBJ1-4; no reliable D call. The length of the CDR3 is 13 residues. V was pared by 6 bases and J by 3 bases, with 8 bases between. CDR1 and CDR2 from the germline V gene are MNHEY and SVGAGI. This chain's CDR3 is CASRVGANEKLFF. The CDR3 bases are TGTGCCAGCAGAGTGGGAGCTAATGAAAAACTGTTTTTT.

In this sample, this clone turned up once. The chain couples TRBV18 to TRBJ2-5, with D perhaps matching TRBD1 (6 bases). CDR1 is KGHSH, CDR2 LQKENI, per germline. The CDR3 extends over 14 amino acids. V was pared by 4 bases and J by 5 bases, with 14 bases between. CDR3 sequence reads: CASSLSQGMETQYF. DNA for the CDR3: TGTGCCAGCTCACTTTCGCAGGGGATGGAGACCCAGTACTTC.

V and J are TRBV28 and TRBJ1-3; 9 bases agree with TRBD1. Unmatched junction bases numbered 6, after V lost 2 bases and J lost 4 bases. Germline-derived CDR1 and CDR2 are MDHEN and SYDVKM. This CDR3 contains 16 residues. The CDR3 DNA reads as TGTGCCAGCAGTTTACAATTCGGACAGGGGGGAAACACCATATATTTT. It codes for CASSLQFGQGGNTIYF.

This chain connects TRBV20-1 to TRBJ2-3, with D unclear. Germline V gene sequence: CDR1 DFQATT, CDR2 SNEGSKA (reference sequence). The ends were cut back, 4 bases at V and 6 bases at J, with 5 bases in the middle. There are 10 residues in the CDR3. CDR3 sequence (DNA): TGCAGTGCTAAATGGGATACGCAGTATTTT. This encodes CSAKWDTQYF.

The V call is TRBV28, the J call TRBJ2-3; TRBD2 matches 8 bases. V gave up 6 bases and J gave up 3 bases; unmatched junction bases: 8. Germline CDR1 reads MDHEN; CDR2 reads SYDVKM. The CDR3 runs to 15 residues. The CDR3 coding sequence is TGTGCCAGCAGCTTCAGACGGGGGGGAACAGATACGCAGTATTTT. It translates to CASSFRRGGTDTQYF.

The chain's CDR3 is CASRSGRGAGTYEQYF. In nucleotides, the CDR3 is TGTGCCAGCCGATCCGGGCGGGGGGCAGGGACCTACGAGCAGTACTTC. This chain links TRBV2 with TRBJ2-7; TRBD2 matches at 8 bases. CDR1 SNHLY and CDR2 FYNNEI come from the germline V gene. This CDR3 is built from 16 residues. V lost 8 bases to trimming and J lost 2 bases; unmatched junction nucleotides: 14.

The rearrangement uses TRBV28 and TRBJ1-2, with 7 bases identical to TRBD1. CDR3 length: 17 residues. The V and J ends lost 6 bases and 2 bases, in that order; junction bases with no gene match: 15. Germline lookup yields CDR1 MDHEN and CDR2 SYDVKM. CDR3 protein: CASSSPRGQKTNYGYTF. The CDR3 nucleotides read TGTGCCAGCAGCTCTCCAAGGGGACAGAAGACGAACTATGGCTACACCTTC.